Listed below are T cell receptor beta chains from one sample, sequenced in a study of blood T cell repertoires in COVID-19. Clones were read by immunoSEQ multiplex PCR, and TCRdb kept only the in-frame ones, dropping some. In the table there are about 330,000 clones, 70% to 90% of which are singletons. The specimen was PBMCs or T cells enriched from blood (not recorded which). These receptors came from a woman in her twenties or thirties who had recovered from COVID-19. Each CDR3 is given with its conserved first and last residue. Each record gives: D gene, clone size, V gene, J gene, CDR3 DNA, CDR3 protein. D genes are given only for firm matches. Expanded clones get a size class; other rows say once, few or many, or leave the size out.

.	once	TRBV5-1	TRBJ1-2	TGCGCCAGCAGCGGGACTTATAACTATGGCTACACCTTC	CASSGTYNYGYTF
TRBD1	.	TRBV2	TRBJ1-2	TGTGCCAGCAGGGGGACAGCGGCGGGTAACTATGGCTACACCTTC	CASRGTAAGNYGYTF
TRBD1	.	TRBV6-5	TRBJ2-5	TGTGCCAGCAGAAGACAGGGGGTAGGAGAGACCCAGTACTTC	CASRRQGVGETQYF
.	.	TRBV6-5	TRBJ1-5	TGTGCCAGCAGTTACGGACTGGGGAATCAGCCCCAGCATTTT	CASSYGLGNQPQHF
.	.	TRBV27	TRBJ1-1	TGTGCCAGCAGTTTAATAGGGGACACTGAAGCTTTCTTT	CASSLIGDTEAFF
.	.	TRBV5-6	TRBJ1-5	TGTGCCAGCAGCCGTTTGAGAGGGCCAAGCAATCAGCCCCAGCATTTT	CASSRLRGPSNQPQHF
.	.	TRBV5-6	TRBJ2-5	TGTGCCAGCAGCCGGGGGGAGACCCAGTACTTC	CASSRGETQYF
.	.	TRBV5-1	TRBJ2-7	TGCGCCAGCAGCGACAGGAACTACGAGCAGTACTTC	CASSDRNYEQYF
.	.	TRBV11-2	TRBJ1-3	TGTGCCAGCAGCTTAGTGCCGGGCTCTGGAAACACCATATATTTT	CASSLVPGSGNTIYF
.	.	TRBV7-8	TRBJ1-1	TGTGCCAGCAGCTTAGAAATGAGGGTTCGGAACACTGAAGCTTTCTTT	CASSLEMRVRNTEAFF
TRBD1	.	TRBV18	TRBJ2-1	TGTGCCAGCTCACCCGGGACAGGGGGCGCCCTTGGTGAGCAGTTCTTC	CASSPGTGGALGEQFF
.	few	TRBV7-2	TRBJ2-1	TGTGCCAGCAGCTTAAGGTCTGCGGCAACATACAATGAGCAGTTCTTC	CASSLRSAATYNEQFF
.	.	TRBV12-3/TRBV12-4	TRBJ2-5	TGTGCCAGCAGTTTATTAGCGTCTGAGACCCAGTACTTC	CASSLLASETQYF
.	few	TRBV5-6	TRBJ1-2	TGTGCCAGCAGCTTTTGGCAGGGGCTGAGTGGCTACACCTTC	CASSFWQGLSGYTF
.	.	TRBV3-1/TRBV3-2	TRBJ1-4	TGTGCCAGCAGCCAAGGTAGGGGTGGTGAAAAACTGTTTTTT	CASSQGRGGEKLFF
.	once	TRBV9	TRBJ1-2	TGTGCCAGCAGCGTTTTCGACACCTCTAACTATGGCTACACCTTC	CASSVFDTSNYGYTF
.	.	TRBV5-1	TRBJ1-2	TGCGCCAGCAGCTTGTCAGGGGATGGCTACACCTTC	CASSLSGDGYTF
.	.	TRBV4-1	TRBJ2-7	TGCGCCAGCAGCCAAGTTGTCGGCAGGGACTTTTCCCTCTCCTACGAGCAGTACTTC	CASSQVVGRDFSLSYEQYF
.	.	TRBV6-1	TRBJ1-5	TGTGCCAGCAGTGAAACCGGCAGGGGTCGAAATCAGCCCCAGCATTTT	CASSETGRGRNQPQHF
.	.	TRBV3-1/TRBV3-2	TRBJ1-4	TGTGCCAGCAGCCAAGATCGCGGGCGGGAAGGGGAAAAACTGTTTTTT	CASSQDRGREGEKLFF
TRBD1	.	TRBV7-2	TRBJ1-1	TGTGCCAGCAGCTTAGACAGGGGAGACAACACTGAAGCTTTCTTT	CASSLDRGDNTEAFF
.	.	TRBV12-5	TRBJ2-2	TGTGCTAGTGGTTTGGGGCTCACCGGGGAGCTGTTTTTT	CASGLGLTGELFF
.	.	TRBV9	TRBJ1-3	TGTGCCAGCAGCGCCCGGTCGCAGGCCTTAACCCGCTCTGGAAACACCATATATTTT	CASSARSQALTRSGNTIYF
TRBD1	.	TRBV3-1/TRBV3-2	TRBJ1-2	TGTGCTTCGACAGGGTATGACTATGGCTACACCTTC	CASTGYDYGYTF
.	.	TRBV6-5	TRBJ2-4	TGTGCCAGCAGTTTGGGTTCGGGGTACATTCAGTACTTC	CASSLGSGYIQYF
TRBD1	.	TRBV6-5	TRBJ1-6	TGTGCCAGCAGTTACGGGACAGATAATTCACCCCTCCACTTT	CASSYGTDNSPLHF
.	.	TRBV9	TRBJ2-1	TGTGCCAGCAGCGTAGGGGGAGCAGGAACCTACAATGAGCAGTTCTTC	CASSVGGAGTYNEQFF
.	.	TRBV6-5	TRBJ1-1	TGTGCCAGCAGTTATTCTGGGGCTCTGAACACTGAAGCTTTCTTT	CASSYSGALNTEAFF
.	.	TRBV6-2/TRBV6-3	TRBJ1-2	TGTGCCAGCAGTTACGACCAGGGCAACTATGGCTACACCTTC	CASSYDQGNYGYTF
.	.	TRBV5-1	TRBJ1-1	TGCGCCAGCAGCTTGTCGTCGGGGGGACGGACTGAAGCTTTCTTT	CASSLSSGGRTEAFF
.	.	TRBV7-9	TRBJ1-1	TGTGCCAGCAGCCCGGGACTCTCTAAGAACACTGAAGCTTTCTTT	CASSPGLSKNTEAFF
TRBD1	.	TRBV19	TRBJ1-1	TGTGCCAGTGTAAGACAGGGTTGGGACACTGAAGCTTTCTTT	CASVRQGWDTEAFF
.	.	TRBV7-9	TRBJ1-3	TGTGCCAGCAGCTTAGTGGTGGGGCAGGCCAACACCATATATTTT	CASSLVVGQANTIYF
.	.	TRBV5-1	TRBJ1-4	TGCGCCAGCAGCTTGGGGCAGGAACATGAAAAACTGTTTTTT	CASSLGQEHEKLFF
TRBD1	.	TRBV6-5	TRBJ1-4	TGTGCCACAGAGACAGGGGGTACTGAAAAACTGTTTTTT	CATETGGTEKLFF